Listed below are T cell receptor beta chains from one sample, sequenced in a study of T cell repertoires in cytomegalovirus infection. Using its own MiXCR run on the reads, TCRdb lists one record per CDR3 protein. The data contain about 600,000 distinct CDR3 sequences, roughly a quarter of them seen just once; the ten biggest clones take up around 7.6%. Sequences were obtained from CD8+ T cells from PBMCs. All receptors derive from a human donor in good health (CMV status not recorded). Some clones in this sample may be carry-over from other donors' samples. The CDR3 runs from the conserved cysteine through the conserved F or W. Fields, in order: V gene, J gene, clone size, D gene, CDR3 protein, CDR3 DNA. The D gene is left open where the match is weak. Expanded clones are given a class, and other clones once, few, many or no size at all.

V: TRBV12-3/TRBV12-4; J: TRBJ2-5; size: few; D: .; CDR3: CASSPWNQETQYF; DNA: TGTGCCAGCAGCCCTTGGAACCAAGAGACCCAGTACTTC
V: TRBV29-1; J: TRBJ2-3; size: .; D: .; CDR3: CSALGLNTDTQYF; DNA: TGCAGCGCCCTAGGTCTAAACACAGATACGCAGTATTTT
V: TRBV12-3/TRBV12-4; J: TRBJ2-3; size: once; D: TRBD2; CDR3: CASTQGLAGYLQYF; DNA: TGTGCCAGCACCCAGGGACTAGCGGGGTATCTGCAGTATTTT
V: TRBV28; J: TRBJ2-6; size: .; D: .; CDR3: CASSLRAGANVLTF; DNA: TGTGCCAGCAGTTTAAGGGCTGGGGCCAACGTCCTGACTTTC
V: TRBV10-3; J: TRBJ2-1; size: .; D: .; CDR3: CAIEAGDNEQFF; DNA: TGTGCCATCGAAGCTGGGGACAATGAGCAGTTCTTC
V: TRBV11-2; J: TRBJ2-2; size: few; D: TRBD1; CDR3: CASSLFRDRGLDGELFF; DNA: TGTGCCAGCAGCCTTTTCCGGGACAGGGGGCTCGACGGGGAGCTGTTTTTT
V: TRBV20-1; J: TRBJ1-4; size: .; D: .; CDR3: CSVKWGEKKLFF; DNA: TGCAGTGTCAAGTGGGGTGAGAAAAAACTGTTTTTT
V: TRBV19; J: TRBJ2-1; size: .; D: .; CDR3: CASSMNLYNEQFF; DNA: TGTGCCAGTAGTATGAATCTCTACAATGAGCAGTTCTTC
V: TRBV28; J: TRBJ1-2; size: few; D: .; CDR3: CASAGGGYTF; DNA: TGTGCCAGCGCGGGAGGGGGCTACACCTTC
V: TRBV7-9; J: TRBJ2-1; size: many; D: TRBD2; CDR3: CASSLGGLAGNEQFF; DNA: TGTGCCAGCAGCTTAGGCGGACTAGCGGGCAATGAGCAGTTCTTC
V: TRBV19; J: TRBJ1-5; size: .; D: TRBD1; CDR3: CASSTHFRDRYQPQHF; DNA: TGTGCCAGTAGTACTCATTTCCGGGACAGATATCAGCCCCAGCATTTT
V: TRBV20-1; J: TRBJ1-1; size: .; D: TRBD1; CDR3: CSAPQGGWAEAFF; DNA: TGCAGTGCTCCTCAGGGGGGTTGGGCTGAAGCTTTCTTT
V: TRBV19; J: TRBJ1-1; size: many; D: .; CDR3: CASSISAGNTEAFF; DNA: TGTGCCAGTAGTATAAGTGCGGGGAACACTGAAGCTTTCTTT
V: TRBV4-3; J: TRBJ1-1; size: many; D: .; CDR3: CASSQDRGSTEHGAFF; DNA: TGCGCCAGCAGCCAAGACAGAGGCAGTACCGAACATGGGGCTTTCTTT
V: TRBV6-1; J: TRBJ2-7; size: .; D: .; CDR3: CASSPGGTGKYF; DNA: TGTGCCAGCAGTCCGGGAGGGACAGGGAAGTACTTC
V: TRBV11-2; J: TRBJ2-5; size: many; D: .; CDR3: CASSSLLTSIKETQYF; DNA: TGTGCCAGCAGCTCACTTTTGACTAGTATAAAAGAGACCCAGTACTTC
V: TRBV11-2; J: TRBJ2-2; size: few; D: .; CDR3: CASSEWASNTGELFF; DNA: TGTGCCAGCAGCGAATGGGCCTCGAACACCGGGGAGCTGTTTTTT
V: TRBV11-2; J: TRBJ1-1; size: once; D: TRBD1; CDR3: CASSSSWTGGLYTEAFF; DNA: TGTGCCAGCAGCTCCAGTTGGACAGGGGGCTTGTACACTGAAGCTTTCTTT
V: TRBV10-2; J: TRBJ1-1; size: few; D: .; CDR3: CASSEPTGGYTEAFF; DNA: TGCGCCAGCAGTGAGCCTACGGGGGGGTACACTGAAGCTTTCTTT
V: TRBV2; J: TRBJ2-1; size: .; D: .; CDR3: CASARGLYNEQFF; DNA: TGTGCCAGCGCAAGGGGCCTCTACAATGAGCAGTTCTTC
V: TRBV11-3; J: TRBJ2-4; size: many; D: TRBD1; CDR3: CASSEGQGGSKNIQYF; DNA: TGTGCCAGCAGTGAAGGACAGGGAGGATCCAAAAACATTCAGTACTTC
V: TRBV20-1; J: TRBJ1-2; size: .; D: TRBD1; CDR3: CSAPRYIRDRGFYGYTF; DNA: TGCAGTGCTCCTCGGTATATCCGGGACAGGGGATTCTATGGCTACACCTTC
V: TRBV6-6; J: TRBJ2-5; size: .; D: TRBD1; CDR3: CASSFLDRGDETQYF; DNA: TGTGCCAGCAGTTTCTTGGACAGGGGCGACGAGACCCAGTACTTC
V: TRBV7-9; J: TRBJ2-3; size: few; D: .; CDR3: CAILVPPTGSTDTQYF; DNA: TGTGCCATCCTCGTACCCCCAACAGGGAGCACAGATACGCAGTATTTT
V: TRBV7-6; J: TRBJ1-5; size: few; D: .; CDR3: CASSLEAGLGQPQHF; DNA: TGTGCCAGCAGCTTAGAGGCAGGGCTGGGGCAGCCCCAGCATTTT
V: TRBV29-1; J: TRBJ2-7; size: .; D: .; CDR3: CSVGDGSSYEQYF; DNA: TGCAGCGTTGGGGACGGGAGCTCCTACGAGCAGTACTTC
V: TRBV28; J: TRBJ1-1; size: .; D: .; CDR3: CASSLRATNTEAFF; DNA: TGTGCCAGCAGTTTGAGAGCGACGAACACTGAAGCTTTCTTT
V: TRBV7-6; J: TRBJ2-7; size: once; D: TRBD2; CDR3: CASSLIAGGRNEQYF; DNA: TGTGCCAGCAGCCTGATAGCGGGGGGGCGGAACGAGCAGTACTTC
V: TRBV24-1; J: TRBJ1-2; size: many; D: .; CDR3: CATSGRDIAYGYTF; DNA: TGTGCCACCAGTGGTCGGGACATCGCTTATGGCTACACCTTC
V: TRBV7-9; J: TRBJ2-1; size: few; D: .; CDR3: CASSLGVVAINEQFF; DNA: TGTGCCAGCAGCCTAGGGGTGGTAGCAATCAATGAGCAGTTCTTC
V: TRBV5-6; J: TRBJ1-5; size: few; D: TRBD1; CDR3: CASSSGTGVPNQPQHF; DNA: TGTGCCAGCAGTTCCGGGACAGGGGTCCCTAATCAGCCCCAGCATTTT
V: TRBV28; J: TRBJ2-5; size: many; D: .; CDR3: CASSFGGLRETQYF; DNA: TGTGCCAGCAGTTTTGGGGGGCTGCGGGAGACCCAGTACTTC
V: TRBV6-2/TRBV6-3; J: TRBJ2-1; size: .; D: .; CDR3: CASSYSGLGPTYSDKQFF; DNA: TGTGCCAGCAGTTACTCGGGTTTAGGGCCCACATACTCCGACAAGCAGTTCTTC
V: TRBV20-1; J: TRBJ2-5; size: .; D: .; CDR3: CSARDRVRRETQYF; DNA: TGCAGTGCTAGAGATCGAGTGCGGCGGGAGACCCAGTACTTC
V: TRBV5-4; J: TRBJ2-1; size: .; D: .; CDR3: CAITRPGGQDLLYNEQFF; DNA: TGTGCCATCACTCGTCCGGGGGGACAGGATCTATTATACAATGAGCAGTTCTTC
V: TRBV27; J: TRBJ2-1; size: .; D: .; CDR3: CASSLGTVREQFF; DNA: TGTGCCAGCAGTTTAGGTACGGTTCGTGAGCAGTTCTTC
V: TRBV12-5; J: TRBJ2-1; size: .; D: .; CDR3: CASGAHRTDEQFF; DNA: TGTGCTAGTGGTGCTCACAGGACCGATGAGCAGTTCTTC
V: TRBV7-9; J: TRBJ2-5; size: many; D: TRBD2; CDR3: CASSLGTSGGSYQETQYF; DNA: TGTGCCAGCAGCTTGGGGACTAGCGGGGGGTCGTACCAAGAGACCCAGTACTTC
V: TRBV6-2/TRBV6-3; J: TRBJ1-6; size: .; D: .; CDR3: CASSDPGLDSPLHF; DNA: TGTGCCAGCAGTGACCCGGGTCTAGATTCACCCCTCCACTTT
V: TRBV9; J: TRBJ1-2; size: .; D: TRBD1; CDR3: CASSRYRGDYGYTF; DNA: TGTGCCAGCAGCAGGTACAGGGGAGACTATGGCTACACCTTC
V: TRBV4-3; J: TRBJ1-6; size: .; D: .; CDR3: CASSQDSYNSPLHF; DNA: TGCGCCAGCAGCCAAGACAGTTATAATTCACCCCTCCACTTT
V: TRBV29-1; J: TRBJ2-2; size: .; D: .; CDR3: CSVGGRGSAGELFF; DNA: TGCAGCGTCGGGGGTCGGGGATCGGCCGGGGAGCTGTTTTTT
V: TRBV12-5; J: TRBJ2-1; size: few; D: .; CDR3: CASGLGGNEQFF; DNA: TGTGCTAGTGGTTTGGGGGGCAATGAGCAGTTCTTC
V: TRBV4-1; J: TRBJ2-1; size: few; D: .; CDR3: CASSQVGVPSSYNEQFF; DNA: TGCGCCAGCAGCCAAGTAGGAGTCCCGAGCTCCTACAATGAGCAGTTCTTC
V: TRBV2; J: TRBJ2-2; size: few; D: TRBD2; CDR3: CASSELDPSLAGEDNTGELFF; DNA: TGTGCCAGCAGTGAACTTGACCCTAGCCTAGCGGGGGAGGACAACACCGGGGAGCTGTTTTTT
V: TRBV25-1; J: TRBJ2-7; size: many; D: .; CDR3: CASSVQVVGEQYF; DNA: TGTGCCAGCAGTGTGCAGGTGGTGGGCGAGCAGTACTTC
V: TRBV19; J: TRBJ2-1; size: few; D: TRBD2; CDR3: CASSIRGLAGDEQFF; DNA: TGTGCCAGTAGTATACGGGGACTAGCAGGTGATGAGCAGTTCTTC
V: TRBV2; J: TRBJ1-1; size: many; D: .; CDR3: CASSDRQQALNTEAFF; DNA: TGTGCCAGCAGTGATCGGCAGCAGGCCTTAAACACTGAAGCTTTCTTT
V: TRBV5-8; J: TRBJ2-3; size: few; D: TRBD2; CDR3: CASSYEYRVFESGGADTQYF; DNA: TGTGCCAGCAGTTACGAATACCGCGTTTTTGAATCGGGGGGAGCAGATACGCAGTATTTT
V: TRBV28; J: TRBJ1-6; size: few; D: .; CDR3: CASSLIADYNSPLHF; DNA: TGTGCCAGCAGTTTAATCGCAGATTATAATTCACCCCTCCACTTT
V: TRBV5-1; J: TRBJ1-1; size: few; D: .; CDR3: CASSLGPGGENTEAFF; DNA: TGCGCCAGCAGCTTGGGGCCCGGGGGTGAGAACACTGAAGCTTTCTTT
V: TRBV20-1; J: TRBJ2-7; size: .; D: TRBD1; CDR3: CSARRQGTEQYF; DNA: TGCAGTGCTAGGAGACAGGGAACCGAGCAGTACTTC
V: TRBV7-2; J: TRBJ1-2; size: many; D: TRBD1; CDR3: CASSLGGAGQGNYGYTF; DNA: TGTGCCAGCAGCTTAGGAGGGGCGGGACAGGGCAACTATGGCTACACCTTC
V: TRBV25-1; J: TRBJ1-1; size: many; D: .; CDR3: CASSPETHRRREAFF; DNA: TGTGCCAGCAGCCCCGAAACCCACCGGCGGAGAGAAGCTTTCTTT
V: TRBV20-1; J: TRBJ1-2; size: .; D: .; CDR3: CSARIEGRAGYGYTF; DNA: TGCAGTGCTAGAATAGAGGGCAGGGCGGGCTATGGCTACACCTTC
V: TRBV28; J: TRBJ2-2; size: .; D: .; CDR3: CASSPRQFNTGELFF; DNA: TGTGCCAGCAGTCCCAGGCAGTTCAACACCGGGGAGCTGTTTTTT
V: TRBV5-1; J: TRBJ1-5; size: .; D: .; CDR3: CASSPGMGNQPQHF; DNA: TGCGCCAGCAGCCCTGGAATGGGGAATCAGCCCCAGCATTTT
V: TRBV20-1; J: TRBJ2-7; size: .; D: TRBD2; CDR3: CSARDDLEGGGYEQYF; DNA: TGCAGTGCTAGAGATGACCTCGAAGGCGGGGGCTACGAGCAGTACTTC
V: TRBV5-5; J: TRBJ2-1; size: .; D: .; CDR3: CASSLEGLASLLYNEQFF; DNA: TGTGCCAGCAGCTTGGAGGGCCTAGCGTCCCTTCTCTACAATGAGCAGTTCTTC